Following are 17 T cell receptor beta chains from one sample sequenced in a study of cytomegalovirus exposure and HLA in healthy donors (dated by TCRdb to 2016 to 2017). Libraries were prepared through the immunoSEQ multiplex PCR assay. The multiplex PCR relied on a mix of 60 forward primers for TCR Vbeta segments and 13 reverse primers for TCR Jbeta segments. TCRdb took this table from immuneACCESS and kept in-frame rearrangements with V and J called. Such tables lack part of the clones; where checked against another copy, unresolved V genes explain under half of the gap, and the rest is unexplained. Counted in this sample were over 150,000 clones; roughly 80% of them appeared once. The ten largest make up 4% of the sample. Sequenced material: PBMCs. These receptors were taken from a woman aged 40 to 50 in good health and CMV-seronegative.

The V and J genes are TRBV27 and TRBJ1-4, with a weak D call TRBD1 (6 bases). The germline CDR1 and CDR2 sequences are MNHEY and SMNVEV (reference sequence). This CDR3 region has 14 residues. Deletions cut 6 bases from V and 5 bases from J, with 13 bases between. This CDR3 is CASRPTGRNEKLFF. The CDR3 DNA reads as TGTGCCAGCAGACCGACAGGACGAAATGAAAAACTGTTTTTT.

V gene TRBV29-1 combines with J gene TRBJ2-5; 7 nucleotides line up with TRBD2. The V segment lost 6 bases and the J segment 1 base; nucleotides outside the gene matches: 5. The CDR3 is 13 amino acids. Germline V gene sequence: CDR1 SQVTM, CDR2 ANQGSEA. The CDR3 DNA is TGCAGCGTCTTTGGACTAGGCCAAGAGACCCAGTACTTC. Its translation is CSVFGLGQETQYF.

The CDR3 loop reads CASMGGRRDTEAFF. The CDR3 DNA sequence: TGTGCCAGTATGGGAGGTCGGAGGGACACTGAAGCTTTCTTT. The chain has TRBV19 and TRBJ1-1; D is unclear. The CDR3 sequence is 14 residues long. Germline V gives CDR1 LNHDA, CDR2 SQIVND (reference sequence). The V gene lost 7 bases and the J gene lost 3 bases, with 15 bases spanning the gap.

The J gene is TRBJ1-1, the V gene TRBV5-1; TRBD1 agrees at 8 bases. Germline assignment: CDR1 SGHRS and CDR2 YFSETQ. The CDR3 has 14 residues. V was clipped by 4 bases and J by 2 bases; unmatched bases: 4. Written as DNA, the CDR3 is TGCGCCAGCAGCAACAGGGGGGACAACACTGAAGCTTTCTTT. Amino acid sequence: CASSNRGDNTEAFF.

The chain is built from TRBV5-1 and TRBJ1-6; a weak D match, TRBD1 (6 bases). The length of the CDR3 is 15 residues. Trimming shortened V by 4 bases and J by 7 bases, and 15 bases separated the two germline ends. Germline V gene data show CDR1 as SGHRS and CDR2 as YFSETQ. In DNA, the CDR3 is TGCGCCAGCAGCCTCCTGCGACAGGAAAATTCACCCCTCCACTTT. Residues: CASSLLRQENSPLHF.

This chain joins TRBV6-5 and TRBJ2-5; the match to TRBD2 covers 8 bases. Germline CDR1 reads MNHEY; CDR2 reads SVGAGI. The CDR3 contains 14 residues. V gave up 11 bases and J gave up 4 bases; unmatched junction bases: 12. CDR3 loop: CASRGAGVRETQYF. In nucleotides, the CDR3 is TGTGCCTCGAGGGGAGCGGGAGTCAGAGAGACCCAGTACTTC.

The chain employs TRBV6-1 and TRBJ1-4; 8 nucleotides align to TRBD1. CDR1 MNHNS and CDR2 SASEGT come from the germline V gene. After removal of 4 bases from V and 8 bases from J, the junction contained 6 bases not matched to a gene. The CDR3 sequence is 14 residues long. CDR3 bases: TGTGCCAGCAGTGTTGGACAGGGAGACGAAAAACTGTTTTTT. It specifies CASSVGQGDEKLFF.

The J gene is TRBJ2-1, the V gene TRBV9, with TRBD2 matching over 10 bases. The CDR3 covers 17 residues. Germline values: CDR1 SGDLS, CDR2 YYNGEE. V gave up 4 bases and J gave up 9 bases; unmatched junction bases: 16. The CDR3 reads CASSSFPLSGGYAEQFF. CDR3 nucleotide sequence: TGTGCCAGCAGCTCATTCCCCCTTAGCGGGGGGTATGCTGAGCAGTTCTTC.

V gene TRBV6-6 combines with J gene TRBJ1-4; D is perhaps TRBD1 (5 bases). Germline CDR1 MNHNY, CDR2 SVGAGI (reference sequence). V lost 5 bases, J lost 0 bases, and 10 bases lay in between. The CDR3 is 15 amino acids. The CDR3 sequence is CASSLDSATNEKLFF. The CDR3 DNA reads TGTGCCAGCAGTCTTGACAGCGCAACTAATGAAAAACTGTTTTTT.

This clone was seen more than once but under ten times. The genes are TRBV5-5 and TRBJ2-7, with 9 bases matching TRBD1. Germline V lookup: CDR1 SGHKS, CDR2 YYEKEE (reference sequence). This CDR3 is 15 amino acids long. The V and J ends lost 4 bases and 5 bases, in that order; junction bases with no gene match: 10. This CDR3 is CASSPPDRGLDEQYF. CDR3 nucleotides: TGTGCCAGCAGCCCGCCGGACAGGGGCTTGGACGAGCAGTACTTC.

The chain is built from TRBV19 and TRBJ1-5, with TRBD1 as a possible D gene (5 bases). V was pared by 0 bases and J by 7 bases, with 19 bases between. Germline V CDR1 and CDR2: LNHDA, SQIVND (reference sequence). The CDR3 contains 17 residues. The CDR3 coding sequence is TGTGCCAGTAGTATAGATCGAGGCAGGGCTACGGTCCAGCCCCAGCATTTT. It yields the protein CASSIDRGRATVQPQHF.

This sequence joins TRBV13 and TRBJ1-4; the D gene is possibly TRBD1 (6 bases). Looked up from germline, CDR1 is PRHDT and CDR2 is FYEKMQ (reference sequence). The length of the CDR3 is 15 residues. V dropped 0 bases and J dropped 4 bases, with 9 bases sitting between them. The CDR3: CASSLGGTHNEKLFF. Written as DNA, the CDR3 is TGTGCCAGCAGCTTAGGCGGGACACATAATGAAAAACTGTTTTTT.

The V gene is TRBV28, the J gene TRBJ1-1; weak D call: TRBD1 (5 bases). Trimming shortened V by 2 bases and J by 10 bases, and 14 bases separated the two germline ends. Per germline, CDR1 MDHEN and CDR2 SYDVKM. The CDR3 consists of 13 residues. The CDR3 DNA reads as TGTGCCAGCAGTTTAATGTCGGGGGGGGGAGCTTTCTTT. Encoded protein: CASSLMSGGGAFF.

The J gene is TRBJ1-2, the V gene TRBV28; TRBD1 matches at 10 bases. This CDR3 has 13 amino acids. Per germline, CDR1 MDHEN and CDR2 SYDVKM. The junction had 3 bases not matched to a gene; V was cut back by 4 bases and J by 7 bases. CDR3 sequence reads: CASSWDRGSGYTF. CDR3 DNA sequence: TGTGCCAGCAGTTGGGACAGGGGATCTGGCTACACCTTC.

The V call is TRBV9, the J call TRBJ1-3; 9 bases align to TRBD1. Germline V gene lookup returns CDR1 SGDLS and CDR2 YYNGEE. The V and J ends lost 0 bases and 4 bases, in that order; junction bases with no gene match: 2. The CDR3 consists of 15 residues. CDR3 coding DNA: TGTGCCAGCAGCGTAGAGGGACAGGGCGGAAACACCATATATTTT. Its translation is CASSVEGQGGNTIYF.

The rearrangement joins TRBV15 to TRBJ2-3; D is perhaps TRBD1 (6 bases). In germline, CDR1 is LNHNV, CDR2 YYDKDF (reference sequence). V dropped 0 bases and J dropped 7 bases, with 11 bases sitting between them. This CDR3 is 14 amino acids long. This CDR3 reads CATSRDQGWNTQYF. The CDR3 nucleotides are TGTGCCACCAGCAGAGATCAGGGGTGGAATACGCAGTATTTT.

This chain links TRBV11-2 with TRBJ2-5; D perhaps matches TRBD1 (5 bases). V lost 4 bases and J 0 bases, leaving 9 bases between the germline ends. The CDR3 is 14 residues long. CDR1 and CDR2 from the germline V gene are SGHAT and FQNNGV. The CDR3 nucleotides are TGTGCCAGCAGCTCCATCAGGGACCAAGAGACCCAGTACTTC. The encoded protein is CASSSIRDQETQYF.